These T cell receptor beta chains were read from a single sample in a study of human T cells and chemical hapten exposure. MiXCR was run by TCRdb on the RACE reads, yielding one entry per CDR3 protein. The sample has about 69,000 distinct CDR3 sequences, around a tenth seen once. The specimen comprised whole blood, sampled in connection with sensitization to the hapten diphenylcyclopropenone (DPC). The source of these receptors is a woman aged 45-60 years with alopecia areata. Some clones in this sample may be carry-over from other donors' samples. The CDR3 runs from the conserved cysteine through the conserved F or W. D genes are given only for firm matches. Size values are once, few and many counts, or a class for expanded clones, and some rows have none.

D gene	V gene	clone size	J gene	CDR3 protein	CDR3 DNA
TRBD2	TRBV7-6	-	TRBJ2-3	CASSLAGEGSDTQYF	TGTGCCAGCAGCCTAGCGGGAGAGGGGTCAGATACGCAGTATTTT
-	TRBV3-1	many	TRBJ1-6	CASSHRATYNSPLHF	TGTGCCAGCAGCCACCGGGCAACCTATAATTCACCCCTCCACTTT
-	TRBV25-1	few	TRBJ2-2	CASLGQPFNTGELFF	TGTGCCAGCCTCGGACAGCCGTTCAACACCGGGGAGCTGTTTTTT
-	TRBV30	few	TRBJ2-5	CAWSVYQETQYF	TGTGCCTGGAGCGTTTACCAAGAGACCCAGTACTTC
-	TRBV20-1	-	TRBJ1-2	CSASLTGPNYGYTF	TGCAGTGCTTCCTTGACAGGACCCAACTATGGCTACACCTTC
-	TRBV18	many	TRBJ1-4	CASSLGAVNEKLFF	TGTGCCAGCTCACTCGGGGCCGTTAATGAAAAACTGTTTTTT
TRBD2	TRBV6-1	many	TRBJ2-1	CASSLEAGGSHEQFF	TGTGCCAGCAGCTTAGAAGCGGGAGGATCGCATGAGCAGTTCTTC
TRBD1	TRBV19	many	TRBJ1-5	CASSFRTGSNQPQHF	TGTGCCAGTAGTTTTCGGACAGGTAGCAATCAGCCCCAGCATTTT
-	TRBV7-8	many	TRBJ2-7	CASSPASGSSYEQYF	TGTGCCAGCAGCCCAGCCTCCGGGAGCTCCTACGAGCAGTACTTC
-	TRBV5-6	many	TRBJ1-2	CASSLAGGNYGYTF	TGTGCCAGCAGCTTGGCCGGGGGGAACTATGGCTACACCTTC
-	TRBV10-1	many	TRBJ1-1	CASSEEGNTEAFF	TGCGCCAGCAGTGAAGAAGGGAACACTGAAGCTTTCTTT
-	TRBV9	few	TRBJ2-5	CASSPRADQETQYF	TGTGCCAGCAGCCCACGGGCCGATCAAGAGACCCAGTACTTC
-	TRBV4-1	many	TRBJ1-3	CASSLVRGNTIYF	TGCGCCAGCAGCCTCGTCCGAGGAAACACCATATATTTT
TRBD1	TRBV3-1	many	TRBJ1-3	CASRETGTVGNTIYF	TGTGCCAGCAGAGAAACCGGGACAGTTGGAAACACCATATATTTT
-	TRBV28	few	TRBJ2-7	CASSLPQGEQYF	TGTGCCAGCAGTTTACCCCAGGGGGAGCAGTACTTC
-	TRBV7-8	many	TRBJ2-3	CASMLRRVADTQYF	TGTGCCAGCATGTTAAGGCGGGTGGCAGATACGCAGTATTTT
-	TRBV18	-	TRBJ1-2	CASSPKAQADYGYTF	TGTGCCAGCTCACCGAAGGCACAGGCTGACTATGGCTACACCTTC
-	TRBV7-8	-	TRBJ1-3	CASSAFTDSGNTIYF	TGTGCCAGCAGCGCCTTCACAGACTCTGGAAACACCATATATTTT
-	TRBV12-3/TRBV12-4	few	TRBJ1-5	CASRRGINQPQHF	TGTGCCAGCAGGCGGGGCATAAATCAGCCCCAGCATTTT
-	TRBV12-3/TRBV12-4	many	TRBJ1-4	CASSLGRANEKLFF	TGTGCCAGCAGTTTGGGGAGGGCTAATGAAAAACTGTTTTTT
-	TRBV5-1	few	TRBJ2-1	CASSLGTTSSYNEQFF	TGCGCCAGCAGCTTGGGGACTACCAGCTCCTACAATGAGCAGTTCTTC
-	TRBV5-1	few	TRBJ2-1	CASSPNVNEQFF	TGCGCCAGCAGCCCGAATGTCAATGAGCAGTTCTTC
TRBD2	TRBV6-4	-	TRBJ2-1	CASSGLAGNNEQFF	TGTGCCAGCAGTGGTCTAGCGGGAAACAATGAGCAGTTCTTC
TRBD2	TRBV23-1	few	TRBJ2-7	CASSPSKGWTSGRVGYEQYF	TGCGCCAGCAGTCCCTCGAAGGGGTGGACTAGCGGGAGGGTCGGCTACGAGCAGTACTTC
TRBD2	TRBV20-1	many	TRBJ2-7	CSARGLAGITTYEQYF	TGCAGTGCTAGAGGACTAGCGGGGATCACCACCTACGAGCAGTACTTC
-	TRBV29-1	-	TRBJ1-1	CSVLNTEAFF	TGCAGCGTTTTGAACACTGAAGCTTTCTTT
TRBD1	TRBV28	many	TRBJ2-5	CASSRDRGYQETQYF	TGTGCCAGCAGTCGGGACAGGGGGTACCAAGAGACCCAGTACTTC
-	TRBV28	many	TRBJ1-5	CASSLRGARGNQPQHF	TGTGCCAGCAGTTTACGGGGGGCAAGAGGCAATCAGCCCCAGCATTTT
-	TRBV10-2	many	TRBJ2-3	CASSERPPDTQYF	TGCGCCAGCAGTGAAAGACCCCCAGATACGCAGTATTTT
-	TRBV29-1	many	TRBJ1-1	CSVSSPLGNTEAFF	TGCAGCGTGAGTAGCCCACTGGGGAACACTGAAGCTTTCTTT
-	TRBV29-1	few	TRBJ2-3	CSVAEVGTDTQYF	TGCAGCGTTGCGGAAGTGGGCACAGATACGCAGTATTTT
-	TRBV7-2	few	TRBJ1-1	CASSSQTYTEAFF	TGTGCCAGCAGCTCCCAGACATACACTGAAGCTTTCTTT
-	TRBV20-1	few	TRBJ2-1	CSARELANEQFF	TGCAGTGCTAGAGAACTAGCAAATGAGCAGTTCTTC
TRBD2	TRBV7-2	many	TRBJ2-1	CASSLATSGSYEQFF	TGTGCCAGCAGCTTAGCAACTAGCGGGAGCTATGAGCAGTTCTTC
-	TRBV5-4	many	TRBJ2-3	CASSRDRARTDTQYF	TGTGCCAGCAGCCGAGACCGAGCTAGGACAGATACGCAGTATTTT
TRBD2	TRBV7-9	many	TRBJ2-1	CASSSGVGLAGYNEQFF	TGTGCCAGCAGCTCAGGTGTTGGTCTAGCGGGTTACAATGAGCAGTTCTTC
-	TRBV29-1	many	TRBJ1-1	CSVESRLNTEAFF	TGCAGCGTTGAAAGTCGGTTGAACACTGAAGCTTTCTTT
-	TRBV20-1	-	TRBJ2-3	CSARETTQYF	TGCAGTGCTAGAGAGACGACGCAGTATTTT
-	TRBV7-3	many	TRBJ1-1	CASSLIQNTEAFF	TGTGCCAGCAGCCTGATCCAGAACACTGAAGCTTTCTTT
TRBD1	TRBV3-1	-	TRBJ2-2	CASNLQRSTGDRTGELFF	TGTGCCAGCAACTTGCAACGATCGACAGGGGACCGCACCGGGGAGCTGTTTTTT
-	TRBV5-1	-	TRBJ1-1	CASSSGRDTGSTEAFF	TGCGCCAGCAGCTCCGGACGTGACACAGGTAGCACTGAAGCTTTCTTT
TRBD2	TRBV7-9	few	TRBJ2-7	CAVLADTYEQYF	TGTGCCGTACTAGCGGATACCTACGAGCAGTACTTC
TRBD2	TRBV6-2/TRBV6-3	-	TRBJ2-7	CASRRLAGVGYEQYF	TGTGCCAGCAGGCGACTAGCGGGAGTGGGCTACGAGCAGTACTTC
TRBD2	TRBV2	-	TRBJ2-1	CASRGGLAGGPLDNEQFF	TGTGCCAGCAGGGGGGGACTAGCGGGAGGGCCTTTGGACAATGAGCAGTTCTTC
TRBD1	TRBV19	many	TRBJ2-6	CASRGRVRDRGESGANVLTF	TGTGCCAGTAGAGGACGGGTCCGAGACAGGGGAGAATCTGGGGCCAACGTCCTGACTTTC
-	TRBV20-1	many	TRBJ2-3	CSARGNGPSGRTDTQYF	TGCAGTGCTAGAGGAAACGGCCCTTCAGGGCGCACAGATACGCAGTATTTT
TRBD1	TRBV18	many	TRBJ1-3	CASSLRDRLSGNTIYF	TGTGCCAGCTCGCTCCGGGACAGGCTCTCTGGAAACACCATATATTTT
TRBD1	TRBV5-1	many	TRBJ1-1	CASSLDRGLGTEAFF	TGCGCCAGCAGCTTGGACAGGGGGCTGGGCACTGAAGCTTTCTTT
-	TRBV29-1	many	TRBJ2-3	CSVSTTSTDTQYF	TGCAGCGTGAGCACCACTAGCACAGATACGCAGTATTTT
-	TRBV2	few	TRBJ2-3	CASSLGDGTDTQYF	TGTGCCAGCAGCCTCGGAGACGGCACAGATACGCAGTATTTT
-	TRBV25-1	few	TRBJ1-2	CASSGNYGYTF	TGTGCCAGCAGTGGAAACTATGGCTACACCTTC
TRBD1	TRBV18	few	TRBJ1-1	CASSPQGADTEAFF	TGTGCCAGCTCACCCCAGGGGGCGGACACTGAAGCTTTCTTT
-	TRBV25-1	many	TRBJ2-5	CASNSLGETQYF	TGTGCCAGCAACAGTTTGGGGGAGACCCAGTACTTC
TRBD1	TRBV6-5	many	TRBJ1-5	CASRAEGARGNQPQHF	TGTGCCAGCAGGGCCGAGGGGGCGCGTGGCAATCAGCCCCAGCATTTT
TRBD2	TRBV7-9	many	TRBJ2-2	CASSLGSSGRVAGELFF	TGTGCCAGCAGCTTAGGATCTAGCGGGAGGGTCGCCGGGGAGCTGTTTTTT